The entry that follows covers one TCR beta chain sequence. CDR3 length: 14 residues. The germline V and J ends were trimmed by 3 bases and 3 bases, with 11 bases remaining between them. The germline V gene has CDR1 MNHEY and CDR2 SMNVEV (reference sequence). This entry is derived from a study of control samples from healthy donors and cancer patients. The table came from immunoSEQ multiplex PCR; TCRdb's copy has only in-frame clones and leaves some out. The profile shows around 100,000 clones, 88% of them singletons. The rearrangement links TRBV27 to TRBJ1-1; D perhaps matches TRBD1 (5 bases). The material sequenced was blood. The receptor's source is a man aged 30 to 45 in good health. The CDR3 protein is CASSFIPRDTEAFF. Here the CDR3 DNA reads TGTGCCAGCAGTTTTATCCCCAGGGACACTGAAGCTTTCTTT.